Listed below are T cell receptor beta chains from one sample, sequenced in a study of blood T cell repertoires in COVID-19. Clones were sequenced by immunoSEQ multiplex PCR, and TCRdb holds only the in-frame ones, with some missing. In the table there are 160,000 or so clones, over 75% of which are singletons. Sequenced material: PBMCs or T cells enriched from blood (not recorded which). These receptors were obtained from a human donor with acute COVID-19. The donor label of this sample is uncertain. Each CDR3 is given with its conserved first and last residue. Each record gives: clone size, D gene, J gene, V gene, CDR3 DNA, CDR3 protein. A D gene is named only where the DNA matches it firmly. Size is omitted from some rows. Given values are once, few, many or a class for expanded clones.

once,TRBD2,TRBJ2-5,TRBV6-1,TGTGCCAGCAGTGAAGATCAGCCTAGCGGGAGGGAGACCCAGTACTTC,CASSEDQPSGRETQYF
-,-,TRBJ1-1,TRBV23-1,TGCGCCAGCAGTCAAGGTACGGGGTGGACTGAAGCTTTCTTT,CASSQGTGWTEAFF
-,-,TRBJ2-3,TRBV21-1,TGTGCCAGCAGCACCGAAGGGACACCCTACACAGATACGCAGTATTTT,CASSTEGTPYTDTQYF
-,TRBD1,TRBJ2-2,TRBV5-1,TGCGCCAGCAGCTTGTATACCCGGGGACAGTACTCCGGGGAGCTGTTTTTT,CASSLYTRGQYSGELFF
few,TRBD2,TRBJ2-3,TRBV9,TGTGCCAGCAGCGCTGCGGGGGAGACGGATACGCAGTATTTT,CASSAAGETDTQYF
-,TRBD1,TRBJ1-2,TRBV30,TGTGCCGCCCCCGGGACAGGCTATGGCTACACCTTC,CAAPGTGYGYTF
once,-,TRBJ1-2,TRBV6-1,TGTGCCAGCAGTGAAAGAGGGCTGGGGTTGAATGGCTACACCTTC,CASSERGLGLNGYTF
-,-,TRBJ1-3,TRBV7-6,TGTGCCAGCAGCTTAGTAGATAAAGCAGGGTTCGGAAACACCATATATTTT,CASSLVDKAGFGNTIYF
-,-,TRBJ2-5,TRBV4-3,TGCGCCAGCAGCCAAGATCGCGAGTCTCCGCAAGAGACCCAGTACTTC,CASSQDRESPQETQYF
once,TRBD2,TRBJ2-3,TRBV7-8,TGTGCCAGCAGCTCCCCCTGGACTAGCGGACCTAGCACAGATACGCAGTATTTT,CASSSPWTSGPSTDTQYF
-,-,TRBJ1-4,TRBV19,TGTGCCAGTAGTAAACCCGGCCTGATGGGCGAAAAACTGTTTTTT,CASSKPGLMGEKLFF
-,-,TRBJ2-1,TRBV7-2,TGTGCCAGCAGCTTAGGGGTGGCGGCTGCCAATGAGCAGTTCTTC,CASSLGVAAANEQFF
-,-,TRBJ2-7,TRBV27,TGTGCCAGCAGTTTAGGAGGGTTTGGCGAGCAGTACTTC,CASSLGGFGEQYF
-,-,TRBJ1-1,TRBV18,TGTGCCAGCTCACCAGAGGGCCAACTGAACACTGAAGCTTTCTTT,CASSPEGQLNTEAFF
-,-,TRBJ2-7,TRBV7-8,TGTGCCAGCAGCTTAGTGGGGATCGGGGGAGGCGAGCAGTACTTC,CASSLVGIGGGEQYF
few,TRBD2,TRBJ2-3,TRBV9,TGTGCCAGCAGCTTTGGACTAGCGGGGGGGGCACTGAATACGCAGTATTTT,CASSFGLAGGALNTQYF
few,-,TRBJ1-1,TRBV25-1,TGTGCCAGCAGTGACAGGTTCACTGAAGCTTTCTTT,CASSDRFTEAFF
-,-,TRBJ1-2,TRBV7-5,TGTGCCAGAAGCTTAGTGAGGCGGGCCGGGGGCTACACCTTC,CARSLVRRAGGYTF
-,-,TRBJ1-4,TRBV15,TGTGCCACCAGCGGTGACCTAGGAACTAATGAAAAACTGTTTTTT,CATSGDLGTNEKLFF
-,TRBD1,TRBJ2-7,TRBV19,TGTGCCAGTAGAGGGGGACAGGGTGAATCCGAGCAGTACTTC,CASRGGQGESEQYF
few,-,TRBJ1-6,TRBV6-2/TRBV6-3,TGTGCCAGCAGTTACTCGCTATTCCGGTCGGATTCACCCCTCCACTTT,CASSYSLFRSDSPLHF
-,-,TRBJ2-7,TRBV9,TGTGCCAGCAGCGCCGACATAGTAAATGGCGAGCAGTACTTC,CASSADIVNGEQYF
-,-,TRBJ1-2,TRBV19,TGTGCCAGTAGTATAATAGAGGTTGATGGCTACACCTTC,CASSIIEVDGYTF
-,TRBD2,TRBJ2-3,TRBV4-1,TGCGCCAGCAGCCAGGCCCCGACTAGCGGGAGCACAGATACGCAGTATTTT,CASSQAPTSGSTDTQYF
-,-,TRBJ2-7,TRBV9,TGTGCCAGCAGCCCACGATCTAGCTCCAACGGCGAGCAGTACTTC,CASSPRSSSNGEQYF
-,-,TRBJ1-1,TRBV10-3,TGTGCCATCAGTGAGTCGAGAGTTATGAACACTGAAGCTTTCTTT,CAISESRVMNTEAFF
few,TRBD2,TRBJ2-7,TRBV7-2,TGTGCCAGCAGATCAGGGACTAGCGGGGGTATCGACGAGCAGTACTTC,CASRSGTSGGIDEQYF
-,-,TRBJ2-4,TRBV21-1,TGTGCCAGCAGCAATGACAGTTTTATAGCCAAAAACATTCAGTACTTC,CASSNDSFIAKNIQYF
-,TRBD2,TRBJ2-7,TRBV28,TGTGCCACCTCCGTGGGGGGGGGCTACGAGCAGTACTTC,CATSVGGGYEQYF
-,TRBD2,TRBJ2-7,TRBV7-2,TGTGCCAGCAGCTTAACTTTGGGCGGGGGTTCCTACGAGCAGTACTTC,CASSLTLGGGSYEQYF
-,TRBD1,TRBJ2-2,TRBV14,TGTGCCAGCAGCCAAGTTGCCAGGGGGTTACTGTTTTTT,CASSQVARGLLFF
-,TRBD1,TRBJ1-2,TRBV19,TGTGCCAGTAGTAAACCGGGACAGGGGGCGTTCGGCTACACCTTC,CASSKPGQGAFGYTF
-,TRBD1,TRBJ2-7,TRBV19,TGTGCCAGTAGTATCGGGGGCGGGACAGGGGGCTTCTACGAGCAGTACTTC,CASSIGGGTGGFYEQYF
-,TRBD1,TRBJ1-1,TRBV6-2/TRBV6-3,TGTGCCAGCAGTTATTCCGCAGATACAGGGGCCCCGAACACTGAAGCTTTCTTT,CASSYSADTGAPNTEAFF
-,TRBD1,TRBJ1-2,TRBV5-1,TGCGCCAGCAGCTTGGTCCTGACAGGGGAGGATGGCTACACCTTC,CASSLVLTGEDGYTF
-,-,TRBJ2-7,TRBV4-1,TGCGCCAGCAGCCAAGGACCGGGTGGGAGCTTCAACTACGAGCAGTACTTC,CASSQGPGGSFNYEQYF
-,TRBD2,TRBJ2-1,TRBV4-1,TGCGCCAGCAGCCAAGCGGCGAAGCGGGGGCCATTTCGGAATGAGCAGTTCTTC,CASSQAAKRGPFRNEQFF
few,TRBD1,TRBJ2-7,TRBV27,TGTGCCAGCAGCCTACAAGGGACAGCCTACGAGCAGTACTTC,CASSLQGTAYEQYF
-,TRBD1,TRBJ2-5,TRBV20-1,TGCAGTGCTAGTAACCCCAGGGGGCAAGAGACCCAGTACTTC,CSASNPRGQETQYF
-,-,TRBJ1-2,TRBV12-3/TRBV12-4,TGTGCCAGCACCCCCCCCGACAGGGGCTACACCTTC,CASTPPDRGYTF
-,TRBD1,TRBJ1-5,TRBV19,TGTGCCAGTAGCCTGACTCCGGGACAGGGAGTCGGTCAGCCCCAGCATTTT,CASSLTPGQGVGQPQHF
-,-,TRBJ1-5,TRBV19,TGTGCCAGTAGTACCCGACAGAATCAGCCCCAGCATTTT,CASSTRQNQPQHF